A single sample gave rise to the 3 T cell receptor beta chains below, sequenced in a study of technical replicates of blood from a handful of donors. Libraries were prepared by immunoSEQ multiplex PCR; TCRdb keeps only in-frame clonotypes and omits some of them. The sample contains 74,000 or so clones, 90% to 95% of which appear only once. The sequenced material came from T cells isolated from PBMCs. The origin of the receptors is a human donor in good health.

This clone was observed once. The chain combines TRBV6-1 with TRBJ1-2, with D perhaps matching TRBD1 (6 bases). V was shortened by 2 bases and J by 4 bases, with 23 bases between the two germline ends. The CDR3 spans 18 residues. CDR1 is MNHNS and CDR2 is SASEGT in the germline V gene. The CDR3 coding sequence is TGTGCCAGCAGTGAACGGGATGACAGGCGGTATTGGTTCTATGGCTACACCTTC. This encodes CASSERDDRRYWFYGYTF.

The J gene is TRBJ1-1, the V gene TRBV27, with D perhaps matching TRBD1 (5 bases). In germline, CDR1 is MNHEY, CDR2 SMNVEV (reference sequence). Trimming removed 4 bases at V and 5 bases at J, with 14 bases between. There are 14 residues in the CDR3. In nucleotides, the CDR3 is TGTGCCAGCAGTTGGGAGGGGTCGAGAACTGAAGCTTTCTTT. Its protein product is CASSWEGSRTEAFF.

This clone was seen a single time. The rearrangement uses TRBV5-1 and TRBJ2-7; 8 nucleotides match TRBD2. Trimming at V came to 1 base and at J to 0 bases, leaving 3 bases not matched to a gene. The CDR3 runs to 15 residues. The germline V gene encodes CDR1 SGHRS and CDR2 YFSETQ. In DNA, the CDR3 is TGCGCCAGCAGCTTGAGGCTAGCGGGCTCCTACGAGCAGTACTTC. It codes for CASSLRLAGSYEQYF.